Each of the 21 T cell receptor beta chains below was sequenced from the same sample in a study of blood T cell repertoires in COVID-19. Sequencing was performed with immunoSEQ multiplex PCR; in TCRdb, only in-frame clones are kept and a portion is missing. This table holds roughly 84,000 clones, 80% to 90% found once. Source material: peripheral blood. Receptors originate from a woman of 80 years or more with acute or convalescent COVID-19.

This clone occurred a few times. CDR3: CASSLAAVISNQPQHF. CDR3 DNA sequence: TGTGCCAGCAGCTTAGCGGCAGTTATTAGCAATCAGCCCCAGCATTTT. The rearrangement links TRBV7-8 to TRBJ1-5; D call uncertain. V lost 0 bases to trimming and J lost 0 bases, with 9 bases between them. This CDR3 spans 16 amino acids. The germline V gene encodes CDR1 SGHVS and CDR2 FQNEAQ.

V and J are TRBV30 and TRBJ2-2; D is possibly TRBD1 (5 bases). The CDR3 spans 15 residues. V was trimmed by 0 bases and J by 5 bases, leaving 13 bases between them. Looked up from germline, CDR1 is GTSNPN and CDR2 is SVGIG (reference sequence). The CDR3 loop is CAWSVGRVGTGELFF. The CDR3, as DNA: TGTGCCTGGAGTGTTGGCAGGGTAGGGACCGGGGAGCTGTTTTTT.

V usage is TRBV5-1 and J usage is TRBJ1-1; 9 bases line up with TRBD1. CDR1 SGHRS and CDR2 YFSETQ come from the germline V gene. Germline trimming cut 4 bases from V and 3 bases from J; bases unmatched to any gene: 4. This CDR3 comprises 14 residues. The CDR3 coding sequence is TGCGCCAGCAGCCAGAGACAGGGGGACACTGAAGCTTTCTTT. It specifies CASSQRQGDTEAFF.

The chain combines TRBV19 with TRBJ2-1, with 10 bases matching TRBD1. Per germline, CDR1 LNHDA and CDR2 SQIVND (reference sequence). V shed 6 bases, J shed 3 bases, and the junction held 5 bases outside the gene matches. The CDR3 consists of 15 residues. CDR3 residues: CASRPTGGSYNEQFF. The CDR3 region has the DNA TGTGCCAGTAGGCCGACAGGGGGCAGCTACAATGAGCAGTTCTTC. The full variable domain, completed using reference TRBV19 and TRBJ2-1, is DGGITQSPKYLFRKEGQNVTLSCEQNLNHDAMYWYRQDPGQGLRLIYYSQIVNDFQKGDIAEGYSVSREKKESFPLTVTSAQKNPTAFYLCASRPTGGSYNEQFFGPGTRLTVL.

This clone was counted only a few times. CDR3 nucleotides: TGTGCCAGCAGTTTCTTTCTCAGGGGAACCTACAATGAGCAGTTCTTC. Its protein is CASSFFLRGTYNEQFF. The chain is built from TRBV27 and TRBJ2-1, with D perhaps TRBD1 (6 bases). V was cut by 3 bases and J by 2 bases, with 14 bases left in between. The CDR3 contains 16 residues. CDR1 is MNHEY, CDR2 SMNVEV, per germline (reference sequence).

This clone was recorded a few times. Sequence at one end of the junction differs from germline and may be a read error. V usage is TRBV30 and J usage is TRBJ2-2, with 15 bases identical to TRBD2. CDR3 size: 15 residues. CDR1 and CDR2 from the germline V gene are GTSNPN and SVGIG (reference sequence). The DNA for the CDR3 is TGCGGGACTAGCGGGGGGCGGGTCTTCACCGGGGAGCTGTTTTTT. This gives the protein CGTSGGRVFTGELFF.

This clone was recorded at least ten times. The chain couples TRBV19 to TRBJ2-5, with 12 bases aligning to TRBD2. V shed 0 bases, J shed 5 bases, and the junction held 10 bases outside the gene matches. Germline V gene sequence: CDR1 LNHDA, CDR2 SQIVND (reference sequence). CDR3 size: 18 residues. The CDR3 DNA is TGTGCCAGTAGTATAGACTCTGGACTAGCGGGGAAAAGGGAGACCCAGTACTTC. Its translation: CASSIDSGLAGKRETQYF.

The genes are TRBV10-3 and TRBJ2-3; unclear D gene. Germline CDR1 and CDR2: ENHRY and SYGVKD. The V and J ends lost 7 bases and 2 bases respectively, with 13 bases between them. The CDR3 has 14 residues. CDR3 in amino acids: CAIKTRQTTDTQYF. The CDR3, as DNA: TGTGCCATCAAGACACGGCAAACCACAGATACGCAGTATTTT.

The CDR3 DNA sequence: TGTGCCAGCAGCCAAAACACAGGGGGTAGCTCCTACGAGCAGTACTTC. Amino acids: CASSQNTGGSSYEQYF. The rearrangement uses TRBV7-2 and TRBJ2-7; 8 bases are shared with TRBD1. The CDR3 contains 16 residues. From germline, CDR1 is SGHTA and CDR2 FQGNSA. V shed 5 bases and J 0 bases; nucleotides not matched to a gene: 9.

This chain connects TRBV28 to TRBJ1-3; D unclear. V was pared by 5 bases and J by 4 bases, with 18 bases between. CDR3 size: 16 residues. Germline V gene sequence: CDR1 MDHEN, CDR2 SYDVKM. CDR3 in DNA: TGTGCCAGCAGTCCCGGACTTTCTCTCTCCGGAAACACCATATATTTT. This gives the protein CASSPGLSLSGNTIYF.

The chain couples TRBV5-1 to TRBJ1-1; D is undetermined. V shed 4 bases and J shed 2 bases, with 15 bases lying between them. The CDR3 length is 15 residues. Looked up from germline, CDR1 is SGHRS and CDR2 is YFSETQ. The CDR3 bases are TGCGCCAGCAGCGTCTTAGGGCGGGCAAACACTGAAGCTTTCTTT. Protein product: CASSVLGRANTEAFF.

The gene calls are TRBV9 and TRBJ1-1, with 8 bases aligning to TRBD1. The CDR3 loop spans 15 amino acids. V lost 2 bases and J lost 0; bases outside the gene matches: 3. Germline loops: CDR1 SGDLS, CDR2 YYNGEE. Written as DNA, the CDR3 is TGTGCCAGCAGCGTCTCGGGACAGGTGAACACTGAAGCTTTCTTT. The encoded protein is CASSVSGQVNTEAFF.

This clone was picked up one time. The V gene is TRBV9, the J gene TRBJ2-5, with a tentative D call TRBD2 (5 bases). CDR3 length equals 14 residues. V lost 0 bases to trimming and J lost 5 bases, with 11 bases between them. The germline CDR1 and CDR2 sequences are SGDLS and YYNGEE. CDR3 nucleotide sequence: TGTGCCAGCAGCGTAGGGGCACAGCGGGAGACCCAGTACTTC. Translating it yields CASSVGAQRETQYF.

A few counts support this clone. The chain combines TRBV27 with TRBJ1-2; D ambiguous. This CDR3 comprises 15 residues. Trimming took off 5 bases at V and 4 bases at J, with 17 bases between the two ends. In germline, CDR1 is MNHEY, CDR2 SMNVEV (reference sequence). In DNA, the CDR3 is TGTGCCAGCAGTCCCTCAAACGTCCCTATCTATGGCTACACCTTC. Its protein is CASSPSNVPIYGYTF.

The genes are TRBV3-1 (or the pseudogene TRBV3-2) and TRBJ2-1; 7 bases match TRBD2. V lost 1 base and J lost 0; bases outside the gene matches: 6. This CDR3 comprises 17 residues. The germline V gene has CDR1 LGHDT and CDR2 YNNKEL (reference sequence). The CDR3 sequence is CASSQGLASSSYNEQFF. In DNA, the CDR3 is TGTGCCAGCAGCCAAGGACTAGCCTCAAGCTCCTACAATGAGCAGTTCTTC.

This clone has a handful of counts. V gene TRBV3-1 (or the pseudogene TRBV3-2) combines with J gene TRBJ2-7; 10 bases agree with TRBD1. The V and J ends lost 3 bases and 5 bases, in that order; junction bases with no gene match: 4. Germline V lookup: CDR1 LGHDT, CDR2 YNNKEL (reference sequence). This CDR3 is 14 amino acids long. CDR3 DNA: TGTGCCAGCAGCCAGAGACAGGGGGCCAACGAGCAGTACTTC. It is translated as CASSQRQGANEQYF.

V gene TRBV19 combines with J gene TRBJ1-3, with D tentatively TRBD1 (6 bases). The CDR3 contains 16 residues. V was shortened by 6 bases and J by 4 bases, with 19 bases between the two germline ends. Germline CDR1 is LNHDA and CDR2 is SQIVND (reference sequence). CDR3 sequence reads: CASRPNTGGRGNTIYF. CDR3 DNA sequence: TGTGCCAGTAGACCGAACACGGGGGGCAGGGGAAACACCATATATTTT. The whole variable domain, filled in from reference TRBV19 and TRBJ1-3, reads DGGITQSPKYLFRKEGQNVTLSCEQNLNHDAMYWYRQDPGQGLRLIYYSQIVNDFQKGDIAEGYSVSREKKESFPLTVTSAQKNPTAFYLCASRPNTGGRGNTIYFGEGSWLTVV.

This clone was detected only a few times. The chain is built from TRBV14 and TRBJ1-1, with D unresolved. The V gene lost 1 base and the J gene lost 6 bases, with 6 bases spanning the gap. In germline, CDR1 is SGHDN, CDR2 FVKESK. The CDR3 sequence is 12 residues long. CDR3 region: CASSQVRAEAFF. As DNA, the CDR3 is TGTGCCAGCAGCCAAGTACGAGCTGAAGCTTTCTTT.

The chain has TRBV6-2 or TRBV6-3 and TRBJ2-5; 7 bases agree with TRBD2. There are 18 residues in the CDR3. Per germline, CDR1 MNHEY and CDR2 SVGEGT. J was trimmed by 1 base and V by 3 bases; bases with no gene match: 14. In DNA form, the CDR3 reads TGTGCCAGCAGTTATAGCGGACAACCCTCGGGGGGCCAAGAGACCCAGTACTTC. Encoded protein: CASSYSGQPSGGQETQYF.

In DNA, the CDR3 is TGTGCCAGCAGCCCGGGACTAGCGGGGGTCGATGAGCAGTTCTTC. It yields the protein CASSPGLAGVDEQFF. The chain is built from TRBV11-3 and TRBJ2-1; TRBD2 matches at 14 bases. Germline CDR1 is SGHNT and CDR2 is YENEEA. This CDR3 is built from 15 residues. After removal of 5 bases from V and 8 bases from J, the junction contained 5 bases not matched to a gene.

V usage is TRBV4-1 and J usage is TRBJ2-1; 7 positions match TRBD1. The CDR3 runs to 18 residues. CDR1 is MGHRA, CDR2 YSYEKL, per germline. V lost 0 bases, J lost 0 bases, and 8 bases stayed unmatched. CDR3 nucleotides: TGCGCCAGCAGCCAAGAAACCGAGGGGGCGAGCTCCTACAATGAGCAGTTCTTC. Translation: CASSQETEGASSYNEQFF.